These T cell receptor beta chains were read from a single sample in a study of blood T cells in healthy people across ages. Each CDR3 protein gets one entry after TCRdb re-called the 5' RACE reads with MiXCR. This table holds 900,000 to 950,000 distinct CDR3 sequences, roughly 29% found once. This sample was also put to use in a study of T cells of mothers and their children.

The sample taken for sequencing was blood. These receptors came from a woman aged 40-49 years in good health. Both conserved end residues are part of each CDR3. A D gene is named only where the DNA matches it firmly. Clone size is stated in some rows and not others, as once, few, many or a class when expanded.

v_call,clone_size,d_call,cdr3_length,j_call,cdr3_nt,cdr3_aa
TRBV20-1,many,-,13,TRBJ2-7,TGCAGTGCTAGAGCAACACTGTCTCAGGAGCAGTACTTC,CSARATLSQEQYF
TRBV15,-,-,15,TRBJ2-5,TGTGCCACCGGCAGAAACCGACAGGCTCAAGAGACCCAGTACTTC,CATGRNRQAQETQYF
TRBV29-1,few,TRBD1,14,TRBJ1-1,TGCAGCGGGAGACAGGGGTCTATGAACACTGAAGCTTTCTTT,CSGRQGSMNTEAFF
TRBV29-1,once,TRBD2,12,TRBJ2-7,TGCAGCGCCCCTGGACTAGCGGGAGGGCAGTACTTC,CSAPGLAGGQYF
TRBV20-1,few,TRBD1,12,TRBJ1-2,TGCAGTGCTAGTGGGGACAGGCTCGGCTACACCTTC,CSASGDRLGYTF
TRBV10-3,-,TRBD1,16,TRBJ2-5,TGTGCCATCAGCTCTCCGGGACAGGGACCTCAAGAGACCCAGTACTTC,CAISSPGQGPQETQYF
TRBV5-1,many,TRBD1,13,TRBJ1-1,TGCGCCAGCAGCTCGACAGGGGTCACTGAAGCTTTCTTT,CASSSTGVTEAFF
TRBV10-3,few,TRBD2,16,TRBJ2-7,TGTGCCATCAGTGGCTCGGGACTAGCGGGGACCTACGAGCAGTACTTC,CAISGSGLAGTYEQYF
TRBV9,few,-,16,TRBJ1-6,TGTGCCAGCAGTCGACACGGAAGCTCCTATAATTCACCCCTCCACTTT,CASSRHGSSYNSPLHF
TRBV7-2,-,-,15,TRBJ2-3,TGTGCCAGCAGCTCCCAGGGTGTAAGGCCAGATACGCAGTATTTT,CASSSQGVRPDTQYF
TRBV28,-,-,18,TRBJ2-7,TGTGCCAGCAGTTTAGAGCCCCTTACAGGGGACTTCTACTACGAGCAGTACTTC,CASSLEPLTGDFYYEQYF
TRBV12-3/TRBV12-4,-,TRBD1,14,TRBJ1-6,TGTGCCAGCAGTTCTGGGACAGTTAATTCACCCCTCCACTTT,CASSSGTVNSPLHF
TRBV5-1,-,-,14,TRBJ1-2,TGCGCCAGCAGCTGGGGAGGGGCAAACCCAAGCTACACCTTC,CASSWGGANPSYTF
TRBV21-1,once,-,17,TRBJ2-7,TGTGCCAGCAGCAAAGGACCGACCGGACAGGGCCCCTACGAGCAGTACTTC,CASSKGPTGQGPYEQYF
TRBV20-1,many,TRBD1,14,TRBJ2-7,TGCAGTGCATCGAACAGGGGACCCTCCTACGAGCAGTACTTC,CSASNRGPSYEQYF
TRBV13,-,-,16,TRBJ2-1,TGTGCCAGCAGCCTACAGGGTAGCGGTTCCTACAATGAGCAGTTCTTC,CASSLQGSGSYNEQFF
TRBV7-9,-,TRBD1,16,TRBJ2-2,TGTGCCAGCACCGGGGCGTGGACAGGGAATTCCGGGGAGCTGTTTTTT,CASTGAWTGNSGELFF
TRBV12-3/TRBV12-4,-,TRBD1,18,TRBJ1-5,TGTGCCAGCAGTTTCATTCCAGGGGGCGTTGGAAGCAATCAGCCCCAGCATTTT,CASSFIPGGVGSNQPQHF
TRBV11-2,many,TRBD1,15,TRBJ2-7,TGTGCCAGCAGCTTACTCGCCGGGACAGGGCGGCTGCAGTACTTC,CASSLLAGTGRLQYF
TRBV20-1,few,-,13,TRBJ2-5,TGCAGTGTTGGTCTAGCGCAGCAAGAGACCCAGTACTTC,CSVGLAQQETQYF
TRBV14,-,-,14,TRBJ2-5,TGTGCCAGCAGCCAAGATTCTGGTGTTGCGACCCAGTACTTC,CASSQDSGVATQYF
TRBV10-3,many,-,12,TRBJ1-2,TGTGCCATCTCAGGGGAGACCTATGGCTACACCTTC,CAISGETYGYTF
TRBV11-1,-,-,14,TRBJ1-1,TGTGCCAGCAGCTTAGGGTGGGACAACACTGAAGCTTTCTTT,CASSLGWDNTEAFF
TRBV5-6,-,TRBD2,15,TRBJ2-7,TGTGCCAGCAGCTTGCCGGGACTAACTCACTACGGGCAGTACTTC,CASSLPGLTHYGQYF
TRBV27,-,-,17,TRBJ2-2,TGTGCCAGCAGTTTCTCCCCAGCCCCGGGTTCGGCCGGGGAGCTGTTTTTT,CASSFSPAPGSAGELFF
TRBV2,-,TRBD1,15,TRBJ2-2,TGTGCCAGCAGGGAAACAGGGGGCTTCGCCGGGGAGCTGTTTTTT,CASRETGGFAGELFF
TRBV20-1,many,-,15,TRBJ2-5,TGCAGTGTCCCAGGCCGGGGAACGACCCAAGAGACCCAGTACTTC,CSVPGRGTTQETQYF
TRBV20-1,few,-,11,TRBJ2-4,TGCAGTGCTAGAGGACAGGGGAGGGAGTACTTC,CSARGQGREYF
TRBV12-3/TRBV12-4,-,TRBD1,14,TRBJ1-2,TGTGCCAGCAGAAACAGGGGGCGCGGCTATGGCTACACCTTC,CASRNRGRGYGYTF
TRBV3-1,-,-,15,TRBJ2-7,TGTGCCAGCAGCCAAGATCCCAGGGCAGTCTACGAGCAGTACTTC,CASSQDPRAVYEQYF
TRBV28,-,-,16,TRBJ2-1,TGTGCCAGCAGTTTATGGGGACGGGGCCCGGGGAATGAGCAGTTCTTC,CASSLWGRGPGNEQFF
TRBV7-2,few,-,15,TRBJ2-1,TGTGCCAGCAGCAGGGGGTCGAGCTCCTACAATGAGCAGTTCTTC,CASSRGSSSYNEQFF
TRBV20-1,-,TRBD1,14,TRBJ1-2,TGCAGTGGCCCAGGGACAGGCATTAACTATGGCTACACCTTC,CSGPGTGINYGYTF
TRBV6-6,-,TRBD1,14,TRBJ2-3,TGTGCCAGCAGTTACCGGGACAGCACAGATACGCGGTATTTT,CASSYRDSTDTRYF
TRBV20-1,-,-,14,TRBJ2-1,TGCAGTGCTATAGCGGAGCAACTCTACAATGAGCAGTTCTTC,CSAIAEQLYNEQFF
TRBV6-6,few,-,13,TRBJ2-7,TGTGCCAGCAGTTACCAGGGCACCAACGAGCAGTACTTC,CASSYQGTNEQYF